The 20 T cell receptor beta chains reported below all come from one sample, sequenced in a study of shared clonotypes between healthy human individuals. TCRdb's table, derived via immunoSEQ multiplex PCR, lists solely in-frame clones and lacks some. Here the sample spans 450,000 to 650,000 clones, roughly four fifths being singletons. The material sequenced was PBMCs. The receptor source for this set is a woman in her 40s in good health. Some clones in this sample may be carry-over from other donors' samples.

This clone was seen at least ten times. DNA of the CDR3: TGTGCCTGGAACTCTCTCCGGGACAGGGGGCGCCGAGGCTACACCTTC. Amino acids: CAWNSLRDRGRRGYTF. The V call is TRBV30, the J call TRBJ1-2; TRBD1 matches 12 bases. This CDR3 is built from 16 residues. From germline, CDR1 is GTSNPN and CDR2 SVGIG (reference sequence). V lost 4 bases, J lost 8 bases, and 14 bases stayed unmatched.

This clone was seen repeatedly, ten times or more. This CDR3 reads CSAGPSGSSVLGQFF. As DNA, the CDR3 is TGCAGCGCTGGGCCTAGCGGGAGTTCTGTATTGGGGCAGTTCTTC. This rearrangement joins TRBV29-1 to TRBJ2-1; 10 bases agree with TRBD2. Per germline, CDR1 SQVTM and CDR2 ANQGSEA. The trim removed 7 bases at V and 12 bases at J, leaving 18 bases unmatched. The CDR3 consists of 15 residues.

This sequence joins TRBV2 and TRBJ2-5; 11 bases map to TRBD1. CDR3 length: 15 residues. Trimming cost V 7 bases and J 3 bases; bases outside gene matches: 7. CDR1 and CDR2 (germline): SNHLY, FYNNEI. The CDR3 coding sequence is TGTGCCAGCACCCGGGACAGGGGGTGGGAAGAGACCCAGTACTTC. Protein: CASTRDRGWEETQYF.

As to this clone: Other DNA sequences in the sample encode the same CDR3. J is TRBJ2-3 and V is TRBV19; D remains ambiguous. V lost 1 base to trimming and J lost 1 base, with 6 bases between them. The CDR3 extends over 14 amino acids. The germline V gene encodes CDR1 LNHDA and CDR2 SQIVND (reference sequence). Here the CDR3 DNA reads TGTGCCAGTAGTATAGGACGGCGCACAGATACGCAGTATTTT. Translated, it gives CASSIGRRTDTQYF.

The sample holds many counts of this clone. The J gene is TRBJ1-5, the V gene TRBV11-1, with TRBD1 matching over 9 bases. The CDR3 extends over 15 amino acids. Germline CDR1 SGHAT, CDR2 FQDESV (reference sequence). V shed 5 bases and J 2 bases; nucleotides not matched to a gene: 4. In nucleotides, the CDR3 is TGTGCCAGCAGCCTGGGACAGGGCGGCAATCAGCCCCAGCATTTT. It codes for CASSLGQGGNQPQHF.

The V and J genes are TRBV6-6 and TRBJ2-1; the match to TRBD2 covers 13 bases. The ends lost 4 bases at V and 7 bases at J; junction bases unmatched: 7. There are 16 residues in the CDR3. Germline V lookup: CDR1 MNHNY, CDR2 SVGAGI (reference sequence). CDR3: CASSSPGLAGVNEQFF. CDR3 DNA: TGTGCCAGCAGTTCCCCAGGACTAGCGGGAGTAAATGAGCAGTTCTTC.

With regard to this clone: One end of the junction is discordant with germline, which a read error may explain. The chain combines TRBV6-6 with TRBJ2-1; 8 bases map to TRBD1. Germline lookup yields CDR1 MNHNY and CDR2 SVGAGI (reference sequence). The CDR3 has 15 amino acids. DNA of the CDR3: TGTGCCGGCAGCCCCCCGGGACAGGCCGGGAATGAGCAGTTCTTC. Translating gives CAGSPPGQAGNEQFF.

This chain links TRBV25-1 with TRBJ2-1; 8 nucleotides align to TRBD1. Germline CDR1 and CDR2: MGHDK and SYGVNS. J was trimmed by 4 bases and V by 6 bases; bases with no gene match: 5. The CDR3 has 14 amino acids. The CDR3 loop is CASRPGQEYNEQFF. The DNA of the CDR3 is TGTGCCAGCAGGCCGGGACAGGAATACAATGAGCAGTTCTTC.

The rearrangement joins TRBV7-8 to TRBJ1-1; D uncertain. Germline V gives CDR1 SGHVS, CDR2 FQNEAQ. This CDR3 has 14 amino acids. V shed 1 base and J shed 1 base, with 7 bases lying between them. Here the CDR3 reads CASSLGRRNTEAFF. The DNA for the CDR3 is TGTGCCAGCAGCTTAGGACGGAGGAACACTGAAGCTTTCTTT.

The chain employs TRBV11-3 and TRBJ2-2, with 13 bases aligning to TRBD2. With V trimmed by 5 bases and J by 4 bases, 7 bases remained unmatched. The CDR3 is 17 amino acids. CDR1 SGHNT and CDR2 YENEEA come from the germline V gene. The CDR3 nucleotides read TGTGCCAGCAGCCCCAGGACTAGCGGGAGCGTCACCGGGGAGCTGTTTTTT. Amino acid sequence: CASSPRTSGSVTGELFF.

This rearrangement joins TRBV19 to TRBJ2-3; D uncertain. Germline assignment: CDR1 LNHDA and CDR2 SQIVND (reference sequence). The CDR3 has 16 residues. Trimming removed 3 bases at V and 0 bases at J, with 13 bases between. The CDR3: CASSMVVGTSTDTQYF. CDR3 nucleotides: TGTGCCAGTAGTATGGTGGTGGGAACTAGCACAGATACGCAGTATTTT.

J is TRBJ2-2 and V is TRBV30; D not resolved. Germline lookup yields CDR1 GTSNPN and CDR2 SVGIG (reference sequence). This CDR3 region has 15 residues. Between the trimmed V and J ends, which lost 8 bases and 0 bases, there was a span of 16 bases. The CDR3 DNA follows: TGTGCCAGCCCAACCGGGCAAACGAACACCGGGGAGCTGTTTTTT. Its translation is CASPTGQTNTGELFF.

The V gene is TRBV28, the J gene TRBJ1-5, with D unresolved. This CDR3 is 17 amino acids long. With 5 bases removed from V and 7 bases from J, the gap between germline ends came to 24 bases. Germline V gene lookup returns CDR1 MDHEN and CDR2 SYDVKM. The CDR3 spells CASSPPLGQSSKQPQHF. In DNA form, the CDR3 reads TGTGCCAGCAGTCCCCCGTTGGGCCAATCAAGTAAGCAGCCCCAGCATTTT.

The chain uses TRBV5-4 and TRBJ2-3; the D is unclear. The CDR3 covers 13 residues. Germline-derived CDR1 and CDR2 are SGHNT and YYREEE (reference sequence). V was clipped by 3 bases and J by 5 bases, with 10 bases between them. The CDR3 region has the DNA TGTGCCAGCAGCTCGGTGGTTGGAGATACGCAGTATTTT. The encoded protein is CASSSVVGDTQYF.

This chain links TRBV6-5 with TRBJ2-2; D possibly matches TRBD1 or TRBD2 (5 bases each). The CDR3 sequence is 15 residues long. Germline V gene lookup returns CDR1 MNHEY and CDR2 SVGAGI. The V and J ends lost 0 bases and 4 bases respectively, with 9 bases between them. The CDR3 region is CASSYSHGATGELFF. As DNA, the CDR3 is TGTGCCAGCAGTTACTCGCACGGGGCCACCGGGGAGCTGTTTTTT.

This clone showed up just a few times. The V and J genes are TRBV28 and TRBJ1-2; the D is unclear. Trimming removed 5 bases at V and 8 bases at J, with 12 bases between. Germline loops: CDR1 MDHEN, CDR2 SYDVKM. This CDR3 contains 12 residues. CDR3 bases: TGTGCCAGCAGTCACGAGACGGGGGGCTACACCTTC. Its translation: CASSHETGGYTF.

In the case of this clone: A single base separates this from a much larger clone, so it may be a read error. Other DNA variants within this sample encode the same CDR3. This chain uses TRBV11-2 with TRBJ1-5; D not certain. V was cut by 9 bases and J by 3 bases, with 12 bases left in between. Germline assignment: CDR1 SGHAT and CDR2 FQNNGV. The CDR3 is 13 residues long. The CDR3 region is CASGQFDNQPQHF. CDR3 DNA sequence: TGTGCCAGTGGGCAGTTTGACAATCAGCCCCAGCATTTT.

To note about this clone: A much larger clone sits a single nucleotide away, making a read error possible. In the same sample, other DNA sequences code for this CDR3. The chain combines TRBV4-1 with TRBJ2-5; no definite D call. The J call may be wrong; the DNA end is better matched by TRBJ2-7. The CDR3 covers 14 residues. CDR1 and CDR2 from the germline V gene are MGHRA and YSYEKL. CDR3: CASSQGIFSYEQYF. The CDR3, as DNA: TGCGCCAGCAGCCAAGGAATTTTTTCCTACGAGCAGTACTTC.

CDR3 amino acids: CASSIAEGSAFF. CDR3 coding DNA: TGTGCCAGTAGTATAGCGGAGGGTTCGGCTTTCTTT. V and J are TRBV19 and TRBJ1-1; D is unresolved. Germline V gene data show CDR1 as LNHDA and CDR2 as SQIVND (reference sequence). The germline V and J ends were trimmed by 1 base and 11 bases, with 11 bases remaining between them. The CDR3 is made up of 12 amino acids.

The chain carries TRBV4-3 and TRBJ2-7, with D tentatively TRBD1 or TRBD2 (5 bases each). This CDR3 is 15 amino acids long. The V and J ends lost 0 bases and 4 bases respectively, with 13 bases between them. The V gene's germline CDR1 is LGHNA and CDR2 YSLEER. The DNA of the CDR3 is TGCGCCAGCAGCCAAGATTGGGGGAGCGGTTACGAGCAGTACTTC. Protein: CASSQDWGSGYEQYF.